These 6 T cell receptor beta chains were sequenced from one sample in a study of T cells in Graves' hyperthyroidism and ophthalmopathy. The TCR beta CDR3 regions underwent amplification using RNA transcripts as the source. HTBI primers were the set used in a first-round RT-PCR of the TCR CDR3. TCRdb analysed the multiplex PCR reads with MiXCR anew, one entry per CDR3 protein. The data hold hundreds of thousands of distinct CDR3 sequences, with 12% to 15% observed a single time. The sequenced sample consisted of blood. All receptors come from a woman younger than 30 with Graves' hyperthyroidism.

This clonotype has a handful of counts. V usage is TRBV12-5 and J usage is TRBJ1-1; TRBD1 matches 10 bases. This CDR3 is 14 amino acids long. V dropped 7 bases and J dropped 6; count of bases not matched to a gene: 8. Germline V lookup: CDR1 LGHNT, CDR2 FRNRAP. The chain's CDR3 is CASAWDRGMAEAFF. DNA for the CDR3: TGTGCTAGTGCTTGGGACAGGGGTATGGCTGAAGCTTTCTTT. The variable domain in full, with the rest retrieved from reference TRBV12-5 and TRBJ1-1, is DARVTQTPRHKVTEMGQEVTMRCQPILGHNTVFWYRQTMMQGLELLAYFRNRAPLDDSGMPKDRFSAEMPDATLATLKIQPSEPRDSAVYFCASAWDRGMAEAFFGQGTRLTVV.

This chain links TRBV10-1 with TRBJ2-1; 7 bases line up with TRBD2. Trimming cost V 1 base and J 6 bases; bases outside gene matches: 9. CDR3 length: 16 residues. Per germline, CDR1 WNHNN and CDR2 SYGVQD (reference sequence). The CDR3 here is CASSEWGGVKRNEQFF. DNA for the CDR3: TGCGCCAGCAGTGAGTGGGGGGGGGTGAAACGCAATGAGCAGTTCTTC.

At least ten counts were recorded for this clonotype. V gene TRBV28 combines with J gene TRBJ2-7; D gene unclear. Per the germline V gene, CDR1 is MDHEN and CDR2 is SYDVKM. The CDR3 runs to 15 residues. V lost 4 bases to trimming and J lost 2 bases, with 15 bases between them. The CDR3 here is CASSSPTKNPYEQYF. The DNA of the CDR3 is TGTGCCAGCAGTTCTCCGACCAAGAACCCCTACGAGCAGTACTTC.

This clonotype was counted many times. J is TRBJ2-1 and V is TRBV20-1; a possible D gene is TRBD2 (7 bases). Germline CDR1 DFQATT, CDR2 SNEGSKA (reference sequence). The CDR3 loop spans 16 amino acids. Trimming cost V 4 bases and J 2 bases, with 18 bases left between them. The DNA for the CDR3 is TGCAGTGCTATTTGGGGGGCAGCGGGAACCTACAATGAGCAGTTCTTC. It encodes CSAIWGAAGTYNEQFF.

The chain joins TRBV6-2 or TRBV6-3 to TRBJ1-4; D might be TRBD1 (6 bases). Trimming took off 0 bases at V and 5 bases at J, with 10 bases between the two ends. The germline gives CDR1 MNHEY, CDR2 SVGEGT. The CDR3 runs 15 residues. The CDR3 reads CASSYSQGYNEKLFF. The CDR3 DNA follows: TGTGCCAGCAGTTACTCACAGGGTTACAATGAAAAACTGTTTTTT.

This clonotype was observed at least ten times. V is TRBV28 and J is TRBJ2-3; D is possibly TRBD1 (6 bases). The CDR3 extends over 16 amino acids. CDR1 and CDR2 from the germline V gene are MDHEN and SYDVKM. Trimming removed 2 bases from V and 2 bases from J, with 14 bases in between. In DNA, the CDR3 is TGTGCCAGCAGTTTAGGGGACACGATAAACACAGATACGCAGTATTTT. This sequence encodes CASSLGDTINTDTQYF.